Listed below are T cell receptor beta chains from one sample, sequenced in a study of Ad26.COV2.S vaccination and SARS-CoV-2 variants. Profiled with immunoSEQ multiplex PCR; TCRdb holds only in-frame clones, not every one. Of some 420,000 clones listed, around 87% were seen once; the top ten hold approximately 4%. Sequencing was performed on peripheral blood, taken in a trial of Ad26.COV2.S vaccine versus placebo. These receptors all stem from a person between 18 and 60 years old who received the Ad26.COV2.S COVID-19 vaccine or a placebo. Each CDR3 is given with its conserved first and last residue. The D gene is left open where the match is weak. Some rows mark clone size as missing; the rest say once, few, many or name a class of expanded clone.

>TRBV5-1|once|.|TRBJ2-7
TGCGCCAGCAGCTTGGCCGTGTCAACCTACGAGCAGTACTTC
CASSLAVSTYEQYF
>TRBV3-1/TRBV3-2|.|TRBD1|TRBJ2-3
TGTGCCAGCAGCCAAGTAGGGGGCCGACAAGATACGCAGTATTTT
CASSQVGGRQDTQYF
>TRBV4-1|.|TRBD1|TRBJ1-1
TGCGCCAGCAGCGCGAGACAGGGGGGCACTGAAGCTTTCTTT
CASSARQGGTEAFF
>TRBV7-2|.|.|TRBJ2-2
TGTGCCAGCAGCTCAGAATTAAGGGGAGAGGAGCTGTTTTTT
CASSSELRGEELFF
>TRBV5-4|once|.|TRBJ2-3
TGTGCCAGCAGCCCCGGGACGGACACTAGCACAGATACGCAGTATTTT
CASSPGTDTSTDTQYF
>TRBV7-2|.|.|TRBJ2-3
TGTGCCAGCAGCTTATTGGCAGATACGCAGTATTTT
CASSLLADTQYF
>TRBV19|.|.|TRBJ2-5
TGTGCCAGTAGTGACATGCAAGAGACCCAGTACTTC
CASSDMQETQYF
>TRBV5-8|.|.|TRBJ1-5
TGTGCCAGCAGCAGCTCCGGGACCCTCCTCGCGCCCCAGCATTTT
CASSSSGTLLAPQHF
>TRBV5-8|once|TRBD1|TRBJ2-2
TGTGCCAGCAGCCCTGGGACAGGGCGGGTCACCGGGGAGCTGTTTTTT
CASSPGTGRVTGELFF
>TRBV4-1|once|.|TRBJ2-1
TGCGCCAGCAGCCAACAGCCCGGGGGTGGGTACAATGAGCAGTTCTTC
CASSQQPGGGYNEQFF
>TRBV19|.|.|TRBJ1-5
TGTGCCAGTAGTGGGGACGTGTATCAGCCCCAGCATTTT
CASSGDVYQPQHF
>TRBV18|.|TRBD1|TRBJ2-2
TGTGCCAGCTCTCCCAGGGACAGGAGAAACACCGGGGAGCTGTTTTTT
CASSPRDRRNTGELFF
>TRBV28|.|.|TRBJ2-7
TGTGCCAGCAGTTTAGGGGCAGCCTACGAGCAGTACTTC
CASSLGAAYEQYF
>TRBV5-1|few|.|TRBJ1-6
TGCGCCAGCAGCGACCCCGGGCAGGGGAGCTCACCCCTCCACTTT
CASSDPGQGSSPLHF
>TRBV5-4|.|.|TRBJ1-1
TGTGCCAGCAGCTTTTTGGACAGGAACACTGAAGCTTTCTTT
CASSFLDRNTEAFF
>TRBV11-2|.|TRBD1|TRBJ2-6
TGTGCCAGCAGCTCAGGAGGACAGGGAGCTGGGGCCAACGTCCTGACTTTC
CASSSGGQGAGANVLTF
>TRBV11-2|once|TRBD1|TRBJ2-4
TGTGCCAGCAGCTTAGATTGGGGACAGGCGATATCCAGTTCCAAAAACATTCAGTACTTC
CASSLDWGQAISSSKNIQYF
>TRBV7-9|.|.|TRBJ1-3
TGTGCCAGCAGCTTTAGTAGGCCGTCCTCTGGAAACACCATATATTTT
CASSFSRPSSGNTIYF
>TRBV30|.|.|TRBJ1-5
TGTGCCTGGAGTAGGAGATCCAGCAATCAGCCCCAGCATTTT
CAWSRRSSNQPQHF
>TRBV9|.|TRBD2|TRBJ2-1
TGTGCCAGCAGCGTAGCGACGCGCTTAGCGGGGGGGAATGAGCAGTTCTTC
CASSVATRLAGGNEQFF
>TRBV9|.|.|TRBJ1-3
TGTGCCAGCAGCGTACAAGGGGGTTCTGGAAACACCATATATTTT
CASSVQGGSGNTIYF
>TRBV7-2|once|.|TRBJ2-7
TGTGCCAGCAGCTTTCGGTTGGGTGACTCATACGAGCAGTACTTC
CASSFRLGDSYEQYF
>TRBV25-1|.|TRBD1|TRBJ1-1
TGTGCCAGCACCCCCGGGACAGGGCACACTGAAGCTTTCTTT
CASTPGTGHTEAFF
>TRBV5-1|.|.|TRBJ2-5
TGCGCCAGCAGCCGGACAGCGGAAGAGACCCAGTACTTC
CASSRTAEETQYF
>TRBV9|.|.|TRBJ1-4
TGTGCCAGCAGCGTAGGGCGAGCTAATGAAAAACTGTTTTTT
CASSVGRANEKLFF
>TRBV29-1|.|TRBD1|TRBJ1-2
TGCAGCGCTTGGACAGGGGGCATTTCTGGCTACACCTTC
CSAWTGGISGYTF
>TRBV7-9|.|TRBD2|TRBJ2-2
TGTGCCAGCAGCTTACCTAGCGGGGGGGCCACCGGGGAGCTGTTTTTT
CASSLPSGGATGELFF
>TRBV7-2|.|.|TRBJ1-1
TGTGCCAGCAGCCGAAGGCCGATTGAAGCTTTCTTT
CASSRRPIEAFF
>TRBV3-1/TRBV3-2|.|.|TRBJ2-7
TGTGCCAGCAGCCAAGAGCGGGACAGCTACGAGCAGTACTTC
CASSQERDSYEQYF
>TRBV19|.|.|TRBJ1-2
TGTGCCAGTAGCATCGGACCGGCTAACTATGGCTACACCTTC
CASSIGPANYGYTF
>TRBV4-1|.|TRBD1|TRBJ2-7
TGCGCCAGCAGCCAACCGGACAGGGTGTTTCCTGCGACCAAGGGGGACTCCTACGAGCAGTACTTC
CASSQPDRVFPATKGDSYEQYF
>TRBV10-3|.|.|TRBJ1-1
TGTGCCATCAGTGACCGAACCCGGGGCACTGAAGCTTTCTTT
CAISDRTRGTEAFF
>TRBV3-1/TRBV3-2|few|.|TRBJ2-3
TGTGCCAGCAGCCAAGATCAGGGGAGGGATACGCAGTATTTT
CASSQDQGRDTQYF
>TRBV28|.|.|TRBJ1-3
TGTGCCAGCAGTTCTTACGCCCATCGAAGCTCTGGAAACACCATATATTTT
CASSSYAHRSSGNTIYF
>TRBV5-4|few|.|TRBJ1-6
TGTGCCAGCAGCCCTGTCGGGGGGAGCATGAATTCACCCCTCCACTTT
CASSPVGGSMNSPLHF
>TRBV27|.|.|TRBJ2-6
TGTGCCACCCGTTTGTCCGGGGCCAACGTCCTGACTTTC
CATRLSGANVLTF
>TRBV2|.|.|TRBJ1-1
TGTGCCAGTGAAGCCTCGGTGGGCCCCGGCACTGAAGCTTTCTTT
CASEASVGPGTEAFF
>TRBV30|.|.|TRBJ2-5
TGTGCCCATGGTGTACAAGAGACCCAGTACTTC
CAHGVQETQYF
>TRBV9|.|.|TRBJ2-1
TGTGCCAGCAGCGTCGGGCTACTCCTCCATGAGCAGTTCTTC
CASSVGLLLHEQFF
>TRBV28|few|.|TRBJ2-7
TGTGCCAGCAGTTTGCCGGGGGAAGTCTACGAGCAGTACTTC
CASSLPGEVYEQYF
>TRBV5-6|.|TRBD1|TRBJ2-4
TGTGCCAGCAGACAAACCGGGACAGGGTCCAAAAACATTCAGTACTTC
CASRQTGTGSKNIQYF
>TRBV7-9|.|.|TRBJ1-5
TGTGCCAGCAGTCGCACTGAGGGCAATCAGCCCCAGCATTTT
CASSRTEGNQPQHF
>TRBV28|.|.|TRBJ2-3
TGTGCCAGCAGTTTACAAGGGAAGGGATGGGCGCAGTATTTT
CASSLQGKGWAQYF
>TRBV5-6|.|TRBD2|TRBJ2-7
TGTGCCAGCAGCTTGGTCGCGGGAGCCTACGAGCAGTACTTC
CASSLVAGAYEQYF
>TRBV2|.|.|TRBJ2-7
TGTGCCAGCAGTGAAGCGAGGCGGCGGTACGAGCAGTACTTC
CASSEARRRYEQYF